This T cell receptor beta chain was sequenced for a study of a mutant IDH1 vaccine in newly diagnosed glioma. CDR3 length: 14 residues. Trimming shortened V by 2 bases and J by 1 base, and 8 bases separated the two germline ends. Germline CDR1 and CDR2: ENHRY and SYGVKD. Sample time point: week 5, during vaccination. Vaccination used 300 ug of mutant IDH1 20-mer peptide per dose, with topical imiquimod. Libraries were prepared by immunoSEQ multiplex PCR; TCRdb keeps only in-frame clonotypes and omits some of them. Of tens of thousands of clones detected, around 90% appear once; the ten largest clones hold just over 0.55%. This clone came up a few times. Its cognate antigen is unknown.

Sequenced here: PBMCs, sampled from a glioma patient whose treatment included an IDH1 peptide vaccine. The J gene is TRBJ1-1, the V gene TRBV10-3; D remains ambiguous. This clonotype was sampled from a woman aged 50 to 60 with glioma. CDR3 residues: CAISEGQANTEAFF. As DNA, the CDR3 is TGTGCCATCAGTGAGGGGCAGGCGAACACTGAAGCTTTCTTT.